One sample yielded the 5 T cell receptor beta chains listed below, sequenced in a study of CD8 T cells in ankylosing spondylitis. General study results and limits: A TCR beta motif of about eight highly homologous variants appeared characteristic of ankylosing spondylitis blood.

Antigen specificity for these receptors is unknown. TCRdb fed the 5' RACE reads into MiXCR, producing one record per CDR3 protein. The data contain more than 400,000 distinct CDR3 sequences, under 5.5% of them singletons. Sequences were obtained from blood, either unsorted or a sorted T cell fraction (not recorded which). The receptors originated from a male donor with ankylosing spondylitis.

This clonotype occurred many times. The chain carries TRBV7-9 and TRBJ1-1; no definite D call. This CDR3 has 10 amino acids. Trimming stripped 1 base from V and 10 bases from J, with 4 bases between. Germline V gene sequence: CDR1 SEHNR, CDR2 FQNEAQ (reference sequence). The CDR3 sequence is CASSLDGAFF. As DNA, the CDR3 is TGTGCCAGCAGCTTAGACGGAGCTTTCTTT.

The chain couples TRBV2 to TRBJ1-4; 11 nucleotides line up with TRBD1. After removal of 6 bases from V and 7 bases from J, the junction contained 4 bases not matched to a gene. Germline values: CDR1 SNHLY, CDR2 FYNNEI. The CDR3 totals 14 residues. CDR3 coding DNA: TGTGCCAGCAGGGACAGGGGGCGAAGTGAAAAACTGTTTTTT. Translated, it gives CASRDRGRSEKLFF. Filled out from reference TRBV2 and TRBJ1-4, the complete variable domain reads EPEVTQTPSHQVTQMGQEVILRCVPISNHLYFYWYRQILGQKVEFLVSFYNNEISEKSEIFDDQFSVERPDGSNFTLKIRSTKLEDSAMYFCASRDRGRSEKLFFGSGTQLSVL.

In its sample, this clonotype was seen many times. The rearrangement uses TRBV11-2 and TRBJ2-7; no definite D call. V lost 2 bases and J lost 2, with 7 bases in between. CDR1 is SGHAT, CDR2 FQNNGV, per germline. CDR3 length: 13 amino acids. The CDR3 reads CASSLRVAYEQYF. As DNA, the CDR3 is TGTGCCAGCAGCTTAAGAGTAGCCTACGAGCAGTACTTC.

This rearrangement joins TRBV12-3 or TRBV12-4 to TRBJ2-2; D is unresolved. V was trimmed by 4 bases and J by 4 bases, leaving 16 bases between them. The CDR3 runs to 16 residues. Here the CDR3 reads CASSSMDGRGTGELFF. The CDR3 DNA follows: TGTGCCAGCAGTTCGATGGACGGAAGAGGCACCGGGGAGCTGTTTTTT.

At least ten counts were recorded for this clonotype. This chain uses TRBV29-1 with TRBJ2-7, with a weak D call TRBD1 (6 bases). The germline CDR1 and CDR2 sequences are SQVTM and ANQGSEA. V lost 6 bases, J lost 2 bases, and 17 bases lay in between. This CDR3 spans 14 amino acids. The CDR3 DNA is TGCAGCGTCGGCCCCAAGGCAGGGGCCTACGAGCAGTACTTC. The encoded protein is CSVGPKAGAYEQYF.